A single T cell receptor beta chain is shown here with its context. What it recognizes is unknown. TCRdb's copy holds only in-frame clones and misses some; the assay was immunoSEQ multiplex PCR. This table holds about 160,000 clones, 90% to 95% found once. This record comes from a study of T cell responses to AZD1222 COVID-19 vaccine. In the study overall: Recipients boosted at about 4 weeks or about 12 weeks are pooled. Overall study findings and caveats: Two AZD1222 doses significantly raised spike-specific TCR breadth and depth over controls. All repertoire sampling was performed exclusively after the peak T cell response.

CDR1 and CDR2 (germline): SGHKS, YYEKEE (reference sequence). This CDR3 comprises 12 residues. V dropped 3 bases and J dropped 14 bases, with 17 bases sitting between them. Material: peripheral blood, obtained on day 0 of AZD1222 vaccination. The chain combines TRBV5-5 with TRBJ2-5; possible D gene TRBD2, 6 bases. This receptor was obtained from an adult in good health. CDR3 coding DNA: TGTGCCAGCAGCTCCCGGGACTCTCTCGTTTACTTC. Protein sequence: CASSSRDSLVYF.